The 9 T cell receptor beta chains below were found in one sample sequenced in a study of vaccination and CD4 T cells after COVID-19. Cultured CD4+ T cell DNA underwent sequencing with the Oncomine TCR Beta short-read assay. Each CDR3 protein gets one entry after TCRdb re-called the PCR reads with MiXCR. The table shows roughly 18,000 distinct CDR3 sequences, with 43% occurring only once. Which antigens these TCRs recognize remains unknown. Treatment noted: roughly 11-day PBMC culture with coronavirus spike peptide pools or control peptides (ViraFEST assay). Sequenced material: CD4+ T cells from blood, cultured in vitro, taken after SARS-CoV-2 vaccination. Receptors originate from a human donor who had recovered from COVID-19.

The V gene is TRBV20-1, the J gene TRBJ1-5; unclear D gene. The germline gives CDR1 DFQATT, CDR2 SNEGSKA (reference sequence). V lost 6 bases to trimming and J lost 1 base, with 13 bases between them. The CDR3 spans 14 residues. Here the CDR3 DNA reads TGCAGTGCCGTGAGAGATAGAAGCAATCAGCCCCAGCATTTT. Encoded protein: CSAVRDRSNQPQHF.

This clonotype was detected only a few times. The chain carries TRBV27 and TRBJ1-1; D is ambiguous. The CDR3 spans 15 residues. Germline V gives CDR1 MNHEY, CDR2 SMNVEV (reference sequence). Trimming removed 0 bases at V and 5 bases at J, with 13 bases between. CDR3 bases: TGTGCCAGCAGTTTATCCGCCGGGGTTGTTACTGAAGCTTTCTTT. Translation gives CASSLSAGVVTEAFF.

V is TRBV20-1 and J is TRBJ1-5; D is undetermined. V gave up 5 bases and J gave up 6 bases, with 14 bases separating them. This CDR3 has 13 residues. Germline CDR1 is DFQATT and CDR2 is SNEGSKA (reference sequence). The DNA of the CDR3 is TGCAGTGCTCCCCAACGGGGAGGTCAGCCCCAGCATTTT. It yields the protein CSAPQRGGQPQHF.

The chain links TRBV20-1 to TRBJ1-1; D ambiguous. CDR3 length: 14 residues. Per the germline V gene, CDR1 is DFQATT and CDR2 is SNEGSKA (reference sequence). Trimming removed 6 bases at V and 6 bases at J, with 20 bases between. The CDR3: CSANGQHSKAEAFF. CDR3 sequence (DNA): TGCAGTGCAAATGGTCAACACAGCAAGGCTGAAGCTTTCTTT.

The chain has TRBV19 and TRBJ1-5; a weak D match, TRBD1 (5 bases). Germline-derived CDR1 and CDR2 are LNHDA and SQIVND (reference sequence). The CDR3 covers 19 residues. The V and J ends lost 4 bases and 1 base respectively, with 23 bases between them. The CDR3 coding sequence is TGTGCCAGTAGTACCTCAACTTCATGGGGCGGGGGAAGCAATCAGCCCCAGCATTTT. The encoded protein is CASSTSTSWGGGSNQPQHF. Complete variable domain (other parts from reference TRBV19 and TRBJ1-5): DGGITQSPKYLFRKEGQNVTLSCEQNLNHDAMYWYRQDPGQGLRLIYYSQIVNDFQKGDIAEGYSVSREKKESFPLTVTSAQKNPTAFYLCASSTSTSWGGGSNQPQHFGDGTRLSIL.

The genes are TRBV5-5 and TRBJ1-6; D uncertain. This CDR3 spans 12 amino acids. Trimming removed 4 bases at V and 8 bases at J, with 7 bases between. Germline V lookup: CDR1 SGHKS, CDR2 YYEKEE (reference sequence). CDR3 bases: TGTGCCAGCAGCGATGTAGATTCACCCCTCCACTTT. Protein: CASSDVDSPLHF. Complete variable domain (other parts from reference TRBV5-5 and TRBJ1-6): DAGVTQSPTHLIKTRGQQVTLRCSPISGHKSVSWYQQVLGQGPQFIFQYYEKEERGRGNFPDRFSARQFPNYSSELNVNALLLGDSALYLCASSDVDSPLHFGNGTRLTVT.

The CDR3 DNA reads as TGCGCCAGCAGCTTGGACACTAGCTCCACAGATACGCAGTATTTT. Translation: CASSLDTSSTDTQYF. The J gene is TRBJ2-3, the V gene TRBV4-3, with D maybe TRBD2 (6 bases). V shed 5 bases and J shed 2 bases, with 14 bases lying between them. The CDR3 has 15 residues. Germline-derived CDR1 and CDR2 are LGHNA and YSLEER.

The genes are TRBV18 and TRBJ2-5; D call uncertain. The CDR3 has 12 amino acids. V was pared by 6 bases and J by 2 bases, with 7 bases between. Per the germline V gene, CDR1 is KGHSH and CDR2 is LQKENI. The CDR3 sequence: CASSRSQETQYF. DNA for the CDR3: TGTGCCAGCTCCCGTAGTCAAGAGACCCAGTACTTC.

The chain links TRBV6-1 to TRBJ2-3; the D gene is possibly TRBD1 (5 bases). There are 13 residues in the CDR3. V shed 6 bases and J shed 4 bases, with 11 bases lying between them. Germline V gene lookup returns CDR1 MNHNS and CDR2 SASEGT. CDR3 bases: TGTGCCAGCAGGGGTTGGGGCGCAGATACGCAGTATTTT. Protein sequence: CASRGWGADTQYF.